This is a list of T cell receptor beta chains from one sample in a study of CD8+CD57+ T cells in acquired aplastic anemia. TCRdb analysed the reads with MiXCR anew, one entry per CDR3 protein. The table records about 160,000 distinct CDR3 sequences, 45% to 50% of them present only once. Material for sequencing was sorted CD4+, CD8+, or CD8+CD57+ T cells (not recorded which) from PBMCs. Receptors were obtained from a human donor with aplastic anemia. Both conserved end residues are part of each CDR3. The order of the fields is J gene, V gene, D gene, CDR3 protein. A D gene is named only where the DNA matches it firmly.

J: TRBJ2-7; V: TRBV5-1; D: TRBD1; CDR3: CASSLYQGANEQYF
J: TRBJ2-6; V: TRBV19; D: -; CDR3: CATTESGANVLTF
J: TRBJ1-4; V: TRBV15; D: TRBD1; CDR3: CATNDRGMRKEKLFF
J: TRBJ2-4; V: TRBV11-2; D: -; CDR3: CASSYGPGDIQYF
J: TRBJ2-1; V: TRBV7-3; D: -; CDR3: CASSLASPYNEQFF
J: TRBJ2-5; V: TRBV2; D: TRBD2; CDR3: CASSQAGREETQYF
J: TRBJ2-7; V: TRBV5-1; D: -; CDR3: CASSLQGNRLYEQYF
J: TRBJ2-7; V: TRBV20-1; D: TRBD1; CDR3: CSATGQGAYEQYF
J: TRBJ1-6; V: TRBV19; D: -; CDR3: CASSTQGTYNSPLHF
J: TRBJ2-5; V: TRBV15; D: -; CDR3: CATSRDGQTAQETQYF
J: TRBJ2-1; V: TRBV29-1; D: -; CDR3: CSLDQGNEQFF
J: TRBJ1-2; V: TRBV2; D: TRBD1; CDR3: CASKQGTYGYTF
J: TRBJ1-1; V: TRBV6-5; D: -; CDR3: CASSLGGTDTEAFF
J: TRBJ1-2; V: TRBV7-2; D: TRBD1; CDR3: CASSSRQGANYGYTF